The entry that follows covers one T cell receptor (beta chain) sequence. Clones were read by immunoSEQ multiplex PCR, and TCRdb kept only the in-frame ones, dropping some. The repertoire holds some 470,000 clones, with roughly four fifths as singletons. This sample was taken from a study of shared clonotypes between healthy human individuals. The V gene lost 6 bases and the J gene lost 1 base, with 10 bases spanning the gap. CDR3 length: 13 residues. Germline V gene lookup returns CDR1 MNHNS and CDR2 SASEGT. The chain has TRBV6-1 and TRBJ2-7; D gene uncertain. The source material was PBMCs. The TCR sequence derives from a woman aged 35 to 49 in good health. Some clones in this sample may be carry-over from other donors' samples. The CDR3 sequence: CASRDGSSYEQYF. The CDR3 region has the DNA TGTGCCAGCAGAGACGGGTCTTCCTACGAGCAGTACTTC.